This T cell receptor (beta chain) derives from a study of T cell repertoires in cytomegalovirus infection. This CDR3 comprises 13 residues. Trimming cost V 6 bases and J 2 bases, with 10 bases left between them. TCRdb independently ran MiXCR on the reads; one entry per CDR3 protein. The sample yields roughly 640,000 distinct CDR3 sequences, more than 20% seen once. This clonotype came up many times. This clonotype was sampled from a human donor in good health (CMV status not recorded). Some clones in this sample may be carry-over from other donors' samples. What was sequenced was CD8+ T cells from PBMCs. The genes are TRBV12-3 or TRBV12-4 and TRBJ2-5; D gene ambiguous. In nucleotides, the CDR3 is TGTGCCAGCAGCCGGCGATCGCAAGAGACCCAGTACTTC. It codes for CASSRRSQETQYF.